The 15 T cell receptor beta chains in this list originate from one sample, sequenced in a study of blood T cell repertoires in COVID-19 (dated by TCRdb to the early 2020s). Libraries came from the immunoSEQ multiplex PCR assay. This immuneACCESS table, as held by TCRdb, lists in-frame sequences with V and J called but not all clones. Of the missing ones, under half trace to an unresolved V gene in checked studies; the others have no known cause. This sample holds over 30,000 clones; around three quarters were observed only once. Under 50% of the sample is held by the ten biggest clonotypes. Input material: peripheral blood. The receptors derive from an elderly man with active or convalescent COVID-19.

The V gene is TRBV7-2, the J gene TRBJ2-1, with TRBD2 matching 15 bases. The germline V gene encodes CDR1 SGHTA and CDR2 FQGNSA. After removal of 5 bases from V and 6 bases from J, the junction contained 11 bases not matched to a gene. This CDR3 has 18 residues. CDR3 coding DNA: TGTGCCAGCAGCCCAAGGTGGACTAGCGGGGGGGCGGCCAATGAGCAGTTCTTC. Protein sequence: CASSPRWTSGGAANEQFF. Looking up the rest from reference TRBV7-2 and TRBJ2-1 gives the full variable domain: GAGVSQSPSNKVTEKGKDVELRCDPISGHTALYWYRQSLGQGLEFLIYFQGNSAPDKSGLPSDRFSAERTGGSVSTLTIQRTQQEDSAVYLCASSPRWTSGGAANEQFFGPGTRLTVL.

J is TRBJ2-1 and V is TRBV19, with 10 bases identical to TRBD2. The CDR3 is 15 residues long. CDR1 and CDR2 from the germline V gene are LNHDA and SQIVND (reference sequence). V lost 7 bases and J lost 10; bases outside the gene matches: 13. CDR3 region: CASMESSGGAREQFF. As DNA, the CDR3 is TGTGCCAGTATGGAGTCCAGCGGGGGGGCTCGGGAGCAGTTCTTC.

This clone was observed once. The chain recombines TRBV28 with TRBJ1-1; D unresolved. CDR1 is MDHEN, CDR2 SYDVKM, per germline. The CDR3 extends over 17 amino acids. V shed 2 bases and J shed 4 bases, with 20 bases lying between them. CDR3 sequence: CASSLRSFGIEGTEAFF. DNA of the CDR3: TGTGCCAGCAGTTTAAGGAGTTTTGGGATCGAGGGCACTGAAGCTTTCTTT. Variable domain in full (rest from reference TRBV28 and TRBJ1-1): DVKVTQSSRYLVKRTGEKVFLECVQDMDHENMFWYRQDPGLGLRLIYFSYDVKMKEKGDIPEGYSVSREKKERFSLILESASTNQTSMYLCASSLRSFGIEGTEAFFGQGTRLTVV.

The chain couples TRBV14 to TRBJ2-5, with 9 bases matching TRBD2. This CDR3 contains 15 residues. The V gene's germline CDR1 is SGHDN and CDR2 FVKESK. J was trimmed by 5 bases and V by 1 base; bases with no gene match: 5. CDR3 loop: CASSQGVAGVETQYF. CDR3 in DNA: TGTGCCAGCAGCCAAGGTGTAGCGGGAGTTGAGACCCAGTACTTC.

This chain connects TRBV27 to TRBJ2-2; D possibly corresponds to TRBD2 (5 bases). V was pared by 5 bases and J by 5 bases, with 9 bases between. Germline CDR1 is MNHEY and CDR2 is SMNVEV (reference sequence). The CDR3 loop spans 13 amino acids. Here the CDR3 reads CASSVPGTGELFF. The CDR3 DNA sequence: TGTGCCAGCAGTGTCCCGGGGACCGGGGAGCTGTTTTTT.

The genes are TRBV25-1 and TRBJ1-2, with 9 bases lining up with TRBD1. In germline, CDR1 is MGHDK, CDR2 SYGVNS. After removal of 3 bases from V and 4 bases from J, the junction contained 3 bases not matched to a gene. The CDR3 extends over 14 amino acids. The CDR3, as DNA: TGTGCCAGCAGTGACCGGGACAGGGCCTATGGCTACACCTTC. Amino acids: CASSDRDRAYGYTF.

This clone was counted a single time. V usage is TRBV9 and J usage is TRBJ2-2; 7 positions agree with TRBD1. From germline, CDR1 is SGDLS and CDR2 YYNGEE. This CDR3 comprises 16 residues. The junction had 2 bases not matched to a gene; V was cut back by 0 bases and J by 0 bases. The CDR3 sequence is CASSVGTGTNTGELFF. CDR3 coding DNA: TGTGCCAGCAGCGTAGGGACAGGAACGAACACCGGGGAGCTGTTTTTT.

The rearrangement links TRBV12-3 or TRBV12-4 to TRBJ1-4, with D unclear. The CDR3 spans 12 residues. V was trimmed by 3 bases and J by 13 bases, leaving 12 bases between them. CDR3 region: CASSFVPTALFF. The DNA of the CDR3 is TGTGCCAGCAGTTTCGTCCCTACAGCACTGTTTTTT.

In its sample, this clone was seen a few times. The chain joins TRBV6-5 to TRBJ2-1; 9 nucleotides agree with TRBD1. This CDR3 has 15 residues. Germline values: CDR1 MNHEY, CDR2 SVGAGI. The J segment lost 3 bases and the V segment lost 2 bases, leaving 2 bases of the junction unmatched. In nucleotides, the CDR3 is TGTGCCAGCAGTTACGACAGGGGGGACTACAATGAGCAGTTCTTC. Translated: CASSYDRGDYNEQFF.

J is TRBJ2-3 and V is TRBV30, with 9 positions matching TRBD2. CDR3 length equals 13 residues. V was clipped by 5 bases and J by 1 base; unmatched bases: 1. Germline CDR1 is GTSNPN and CDR2 is SVGIG (reference sequence). DNA of the CDR3: TGTGCCTGGGTAGCGGGAGGCACAGATACGCAGTATTTT. This encodes CAWVAGGTDTQYF.

In regard to this clone: No DNA is shown, since the ends of the CDR3 on it are uncertain; the CDR3 is the one TCRdb lists. The V call is TRBV21-1, the J call TRBJ2-7; TRBD1, the table's D call, lacks a check against the DNA. TRBV21-1 is assigned pseudogene status. The CDR3 adds up to 15 amino acids, both ends counted. CDR3: CASSKFATGIAEQYF.

V and J are TRBV2 and TRBJ2-5, with 8 bases fitting TRBD1. There are 14 residues in the CDR3. Germline lookup yields CDR1 SNHLY and CDR2 FYNNEI. The V segment lost 6 bases and the J segment 5 bases; nucleotides outside the gene matches: 8. This CDR3 reads CASSEGQARETQYF. The CDR3 DNA follows: TGTGCCAGCAGCGAGGGACAGGCAAGGGAGACCCAGTACTTC.

The rearrangement joins TRBV19 to TRBJ1-5; D is perhaps TRBD1 (5 bases). Germline V gene lookup returns CDR1 LNHDA and CDR2 SQIVND (reference sequence). The length of the CDR3 is 15 residues. Trimming left V 6 bases short and J 0 bases short, with 12 bases between. The CDR3 bases are TGTGCCAGTAGATCGGGGGGTCATAGCAATCAGCCCCAGCATTTT. Amino acids: CASRSGGHSNQPQHF.

The chain recombines TRBV4-2 with TRBJ2-3, with 8 nucleotides matching TRBD2. CDR1 is LGHNA, CDR2 YNFKEQ, per germline. J was trimmed by 6 bases and V by 4 bases; bases with no gene match: 12. The CDR3 extends over 16 amino acids. CDR3 residues: CASSRHDGTSADTQYF. In DNA, the CDR3 is TGTGCCAGCAGCCGACACGACGGGACTAGTGCGGATACGCAGTATTTT.

This chain joins TRBV5-5 and TRBJ2-7, with unresolved D. Trimming shortened V by 0 bases and J by 0 bases, and 7 bases separated the two germline ends. Germline assignment: CDR1 SGHKS and CDR2 YYEKEE (reference sequence). This CDR3 region has 14 residues. The CDR3 region is CASSLGIGSYEQYF. In nucleotides, the CDR3 is TGTGCCAGCAGCTTGGGAATCGGCTCCTACGAGCAGTACTTC.